This TCR beta chain was recovered during a study of T cell changes during pregnancy in multiple sclerosis. Measured with immunoSEQ multiplex PCR; TCRdb has only the in-frame clones, and not every one. The data contain roughly 42,000 clones, approximately 90% of them singletons. The CDR3 runs to 17 residues. The V end was cut by 7 bases, the J end by 7 bases, with 28 bases between. CDR1 and CDR2 (germline): MNHEY, SMNVEV (reference sequence). This chain joins TRBV27 and TRBJ1-1, with a tentative D call TRBD1 (6 bases). The TCR comes from a female donor with multiple sclerosis, enrolled in a pregnancy study. Here the sequenced sample was CD4+ T cells from peripheral blood mononuclear cells, taken in the second trimester of pregnancy. This chain's CDR3 is CASKSSAWGQGQVEAFF. The CDR3 nucleotides read TGTGCCAGCAAATCGTCGGCCTGGGGGCAGGGGCAGGTTGAAGCTTTCTTT.